A selection of T cell receptor beta chains follows, all from one sample in a study of regulatory T cells in long-lasting Graves disease. Each CDR3 protein gets one entry after TCRdb re-called the multiplex PCR reads with MiXCR. This sample has under 350,000 distinct CDR3 sequences, with 20% to 25% found just once. Source: peripheral blood mononuclear cells (PBMCs), taken when the disease was refractory, from a patient treated with antithyroid drugs. These receptors were collected from a female donor with Graves disease. Each CDR3 is given with its conserved first and last residue. Each record gives: clone size, J gene, V gene, D gene, CDR3 DNA, CDR3 protein. A D gene is named only where the DNA matches it firmly. The size of a clone is reported for some rows only, either as once, few or many, or as a class for expanded clones.

clone size: few; J gene: TRBJ1-1; V gene: TRBV7-6; D gene: NA; CDR3 DNA: TGTGCCAGCAGCTTACGGCAAGGGACGAACACTGAAGCTTTCTTT; CDR3 protein: CASSLRQGTNTEAFF
clone size: few; J gene: TRBJ1-2; V gene: TRBV6-1; D gene: NA; CDR3 DNA: TGTGCCAGCAGCCCCCACCTCAATGTGGAAGGCTACACCTTC; CDR3 protein: CASSPHLNVEGYTF
clone size: NA; J gene: TRBJ1-3; V gene: TRBV6-1; D gene: NA; CDR3 DNA: TGTGCCAGCAGAAGGGGAGGTGACTCTGGAAACACCATATATTTT; CDR3 protein: CASRRGGDSGNTIYF
clone size: NA; J gene: TRBJ1-5; V gene: TRBV9; D gene: TRBD1; CDR3 DNA: TGTGCCAGCAGCTTCGGACAGGGCAATAATCAGCCCCAGCATTTT; CDR3 protein: CASSFGQGNNQPQHF
clone size: many; J gene: TRBJ1-1; V gene: TRBV24-1; D gene: NA; CDR3 DNA: TGTGCCACCAGTGATGCGGATGGGGGAGGCACTGAAGCTTTCTTT; CDR3 protein: CATSDADGGGTEAFF
clone size: NA; J gene: TRBJ1-1; V gene: TRBV19; D gene: NA; CDR3 DNA: TGTGCCAGTACCACCCTGAGGATGAACACTGAAGCTTTCTTT; CDR3 protein: CASTTLRMNTEAFF
clone size: NA; J gene: TRBJ1-6; V gene: TRBV7-2; D gene: TRBD1; CDR3 DNA: TGTGCCAGCAGCTTATACGACAGGGGAGCCTCACCCCTCCACTTT; CDR3 protein: CASSLYDRGASPLHF
clone size: NA; J gene: TRBJ2-2; V gene: TRBV10-3; D gene: NA; CDR3 DNA: TGTGCCATCCAGGGTAGCCTGAACACCGGGGAGCTGTTTTTT; CDR3 protein: CAIQGSLNTGELFF
clone size: many; J gene: TRBJ2-5; V gene: TRBV20-1; D gene: TRBD2; CDR3 DNA: TGCAGTGCTACCCGACTAGCGGGAGGGGGCCAAGAGACCCAGTACTTC; CDR3 protein: CSATRLAGGGQETQYF
clone size: NA; J gene: TRBJ2-7; V gene: TRBV29-1; D gene: TRBD2; CDR3 DNA: TGCAGCGTTGCTAGCGGGGTAAACGAGCAGTACTTC; CDR3 protein: CSVASGVNEQYF
clone size: NA; J gene: TRBJ1-2; V gene: TRBV2; D gene: NA; CDR3 DNA: TGTGCCAGCAGTGAGACAAGTGACTATGGCTACACCTTC; CDR3 protein: CASSETSDYGYTF
clone size: many; J gene: TRBJ2-5; V gene: TRBV6-1; D gene: NA; CDR3 DNA: TGTGCCAGCAGTCCCTCAGGAGAGGCCAGAGTTTTC; CDR3 protein: CASSPSGEARVF
clone size: many; J gene: TRBJ2-5; V gene: TRBV28; D gene: TRBD2; CDR3 DNA: TGTGCCAGCAGACCTGGACTAGCCGTAGAGACCCAGTACTTC; CDR3 protein: CASRPGLAVETQYF
clone size: few; J gene: TRBJ1-5; V gene: TRBV5-8; D gene: TRBD1; CDR3 DNA: TGTGCCAGCAGCCAAGGGACAGACTATAGCAATCAGCCCCAGCATTTT; CDR3 protein: CASSQGTDYSNQPQHF
clone size: NA; J gene: TRBJ2-2; V gene: TRBV19; D gene: TRBD2; CDR3 DNA: TGTGCCAGTAGTACCAGGACTAGCGGGAGAGCCGGGGAGCTGTTTTTT; CDR3 protein: CASSTRTSGRAGELFF
clone size: medium-sized; J gene: TRBJ2-7; V gene: TRBV7-2; D gene: TRBD1; CDR3 DNA: TGTGCCAGCAGCTCCGCCGGGACAGGGGGAGAGGAGCAGTACTTC; CDR3 protein: CASSSAGTGGEEQYF
clone size: many; J gene: TRBJ2-5; V gene: TRBV11-2; D gene: NA; CDR3 DNA: TGTGCCAGCAGCTTAGGTTCCGGAGAGACCCAGTACTTC; CDR3 protein: CASSLGSGETQYF
clone size: NA; J gene: TRBJ1-5; V gene: TRBV20-1; D gene: NA; CDR3 DNA: TGCAGTGCTAGTAAGGGATGGAGCAATCAGCCCCAGCATTTT; CDR3 protein: CSASKGWSNQPQHF
clone size: few; J gene: TRBJ2-2; V gene: TRBV12-3/TRBV12-4; D gene: NA; CDR3 DNA: TGTGCCAGCAGTTTTTTCGGAGGGGAGCTGTTTTTT; CDR3 protein: CASSFFGGELFF
clone size: few; J gene: TRBJ2-7; V gene: TRBV20-1; D gene: TRBD2; CDR3 DNA: TGCAGTGCTAGAGACCCGAGACTAGCGGGAGGGTTTTACGAGCAGTACTTC; CDR3 protein: CSARDPRLAGGFYEQYF
clone size: many; J gene: TRBJ2-7; V gene: TRBV28; D gene: NA; CDR3 DNA: TGTGCCAGCAGCCGACTATCAGGGCACTACGAGCAGTACTTC; CDR3 protein: CASSRLSGHYEQYF
clone size: many; J gene: TRBJ1-3; V gene: TRBV7-2; D gene: NA; CDR3 DNA: TGTGCCAGCAGCTTAAGCAGCCCGAGCTCTGGAAACACCATATATTTT; CDR3 protein: CASSLSSPSSGNTIYF
clone size: NA; J gene: TRBJ2-2; V gene: TRBV30; D gene: NA; CDR3 DNA: TGTGCCTGGGCAGGTTTGGGGGCCGGGGAGCTGTTTTTT; CDR3 protein: CAWAGLGAGELFF
clone size: NA; J gene: TRBJ2-7; V gene: TRBV20-1; D gene: NA; CDR3 DNA: TGCAGTGCTAGCCCGACATTCTTTAAGAGTGAGCAGTACTTC; CDR3 protein: CSASPTFFKSEQYF
clone size: NA; J gene: TRBJ2-1; V gene: TRBV6-2/TRBV6-3; D gene: TRBD1; CDR3 DNA: TGTGCCAGCAGTTACAGGGGGCTGAGCTCCTACAATGAGCAGTTCTTC; CDR3 protein: CASSYRGLSSYNEQFF
clone size: few; J gene: TRBJ1-1; V gene: TRBV7-2; D gene: NA; CDR3 DNA: TGTGCCAGCAGCTTAGCGCGGGGTGGCACTGAAGCTTTCTTT; CDR3 protein: CASSLARGGTEAFF
clone size: many; J gene: TRBJ2-6; V gene: TRBV12-3/TRBV12-4; D gene: NA; CDR3 DNA: TGTGCCAGCAGTTATATCTCTGGGGCCAACGTCCTGACTTTC; CDR3 protein: CASSYISGANVLTF
clone size: many; J gene: TRBJ1-5; V gene: TRBV12-3/TRBV12-4; D gene: NA; CDR3 DNA: TGTGCCAGCTGCAGGGGCTCACAGCCCCAGCATTTT; CDR3 protein: CASCRGSQPQHF
clone size: many; J gene: TRBJ1-5; V gene: TRBV6-1; D gene: NA; CDR3 DNA: TGTGCCAGCAGTCCTGACAGGAAAGAGCAGCCCCAGCATTTT; CDR3 protein: CASSPDRKEQPQHF
clone size: many; J gene: TRBJ2-7; V gene: TRBV12-3/TRBV12-4; D gene: TRBD1; CDR3 DNA: TGTGCCAGCAGTTTAGGCCCACAGGGGGCAGCGGGATTGTTCTACGAGCAGTACTTC; CDR3 protein: CASSLGPQGAAGLFYEQYF
clone size: few; J gene: TRBJ1-2; V gene: TRBV4-1; D gene: NA; CDR3 DNA: TGCGCCAGCAGCCAGACTACAGCCATCTATGGCTACACCTTC; CDR3 protein: CASSQTTAIYGYTF
clone size: few; J gene: TRBJ2-2; V gene: TRBV18; D gene: TRBD2; CDR3 DNA: TGTGCCAGCTCGGATGGAGCGGGAGTCGGAACCGGGGAGCTGTTTTTT; CDR3 protein: CASSDGAGVGTGELFF
clone size: few; J gene: TRBJ1-2; V gene: TRBV30; D gene: NA; CDR3 DNA: TGTGCCTGGAGTCGGGAGGGTGGCTACACCTTC; CDR3 protein: CAWSREGGYTF